Here is one T cell receptor beta chain with its context. Germline lookup yields CDR1 KGHSH and CDR2 LQKENI. Trimming at V came to 6 bases and at J to 7 bases, leaving 9 bases not matched to a gene. This CDR3 is built from 14 residues. The data belong to a study of cytomegalovirus exposure and HLA in healthy donors. Primers: 60 Vbeta forward and 13 Jbeta reverse. Sequenced by immunoSEQ multiplex PCR; TCRdb stores in-frame clones only, minus some. The listing contains 200,000 to 250,000 clones. The source of this sequence is a woman in her thirties in good health and CMV-seropositive. Sequencing was done on a sample of PBMCs. This chain joins TRBV18 and TRBJ1-1; 9 bases are a match to TRBD1. In DNA, the CDR3 is TGTGCCAGCTCCCCCCTACCGACAGGGGGTGAAGCTTTCTTT. Translated, it gives CASSPLPTGGEAFF.